Each of the 22 T cell receptor delta chains below was sequenced from the same sample in a study of Vδ1+ human thymocytes. Sequences come from RNA converted to cDNA by reverse transcription. The CDR3 regions were amplified by multiplex PCR from V-gene primers to a constant-region primer. TCRdb used CATT to re-call clones from the multiplex PCR reads. Of about 55,000 delta-chain clones in the sample, roughly 15% were seen once. These receptors' antigens are unknown. Study-level results: Highly polyclonal TRG and TRD repertoires with Gaussian CDR3 length distributions appeared in thymus.

Input material: Vdelta1+ gamma-delta thymocytes from the thymus. The subset here: FACS-sorted CD3+ TCRalphabeta- TCRVdelta1+ TCRVdelta2- thymocytes. These receptors were taken from a boy under two years old who had congenital heart surgery.

The chain links TRDV1 to TRDJ1; D is perhaps TRDD3 (6 bases). The germline V and J ends were trimmed by 2 bases and 8 bases, with 36 bases remaining between them. The CDR3 is 21 residues long. Germline V lookup: CDR1 TSWWSYY, CDR2 QGS. CDR3 DNA sequence: TGTGCTCTTGGGGAAAAGAGGGTACTAACAAGGCCAACAGGAGGAGGATACAAACTCATCTTT. Translation: CALGEKRVLTRPTGGGYKLIF.

The V gene is TRDV1, the J gene TRDJ1; maybe TRDD3 (5 bases). V lost 0 bases, J lost 4 bases, and 18 bases lay in between. This CDR3 has 17 residues. Per the germline V gene, CDR1 is TSWWSYY and CDR2 is QGS. CDR3 in DNA: TGTGCTCTTGGGGAACTCCTTGGAGGGATTAGGATCGATAAACTCATCTTT. It yields the protein CALGELLGGIRIDKLIF.

V is TRDV1 and J is TRDJ1, with 8 bases aligning to TRDD3. The J segment lost 0 bases and the V segment lost 4 bases, leaving 13 bases of the junction unmatched. The CDR3 runs to 18 residues. Germline values: CDR1 TSWWSYY, CDR2 QGS. CDR3 coding DNA: TGTGCTCTTGGGGCGCCTGTCTCTGGGGATACCTACACCGATAAACTCATCTTT. Residues: CALGAPVSGDTYTDKLIF.

This clone was detected a few times. J is TRDJ1 and V is TRDV1; 11 positions agree with TRDD3. This CDR3 contains 25 residues. V gave up 3 bases and J gave up 6 bases; unmatched junction bases: 36. Germline V lookup: CDR1 TSWWSYY, CDR2 QGS. Here the CDR3 DNA reads TGTGCTCTTGGGGACAAAGGCCGACAAAAGGGGAAACTCCTGGGATGGGGGATACGGGGAAATAAACTCATCTTT. Its protein is CALGDKGRQKGKLLGWGIRGNKLIF.

The chain is built from TRDV1 and TRDJ1, with 11 bases aligning to TRDD3. The CDR3 has 20 amino acids. Looked up from germline, CDR1 is TSWWSYY and CDR2 is QGS. The ends lost 3 bases at V and 2 bases at J; junction bases unmatched: 17. The CDR3 is CALGDPPPVGGYGGTDKLIF. CDR3 DNA: TGTGCTCTTGGGGACCCCCCCCCAGTTGGGGGATACGGGGGGACCGATAAACTCATCTTT.

This clone has more than one count but fewer than ten. The chain recombines TRDV1 with TRDJ1, with D perhaps TRDD3 (6 bases). CDR3 length: 18 amino acids. Trimming took 0 bases from V and 1 from J, leaving 18 bases between them. Germline CDR1 reads TSWWSYY; CDR2 reads QGS. The CDR3 spells CALGELEYLGRPTDKLIF. CDR3 DNA sequence: TGTGCTCTTGGGGAACTTGAGTACCTGGGGAGACCCACCGATAAACTCATCTTT.

This chain uses TRDV1 with TRDJ1; 11 positions match TRDD3. The CDR3 contains 19 residues. V lost 5 bases, J lost 3 bases, and 17 bases stayed unmatched. Germline lookup yields CDR1 TSWWSYY and CDR2 QGS. The CDR3 DNA follows: TGTGCTCTTGGGAACCCAATTCCTACACTGGGGGATATAGCCGATAAACTCATCTTT. Its protein is CALGNPIPTLGDIADKLIF.

V and J are TRDV1 and TRDJ1; TRDD3 matches 7 bases. CDR1 is TSWWSYY, CDR2 QGS, per germline. The CDR3 covers 21 residues. The V and J ends lost 4 bases and 0 bases, in that order; junction bases with no gene match: 23. The DNA for the CDR3 is TGTGCTCTTGGGGCTCCCTGTGGTACGAGGGGGATTAAACTCTACACCGATAAACTCATCTTT. Its protein is CALGAPCGTRGIKLYTDKLIF.

This clone was detected a few times. The rearrangement links TRDV1 to TRDJ1; 8 nucleotides align to TRDD3. This CDR3 region has 18 residues. Losses at the gene ends were 5 bases for V and 2 bases for J; bases not matched to a gene: 16. The V gene's germline CDR1 is TSWWSYY and CDR2 QGS. CDR3: CALGTRGRGIRKTDKLIF. The CDR3 DNA sequence: TGTGCTCTTGGGACCCGGGGCCGAGGGATACGCAAGACCGATAAACTCATCTTT.

The gene calls are TRDV1 and TRDJ1, with 12 bases aligning to TRDD3. The V and J ends lost 1 base and 1 base, in that order; junction bases with no gene match: 31. There are 26 residues in the CDR3. CDR1 and CDR2 (germline): TSWWSYY, QGS. In DNA form, the CDR3 reads TGTGCTCTTGGGGAACCGAGGTCGCCCGGGGCCTTCCTACTACGGGTACTGGGGGATACCACCGATAAACTCATCTTT. Residues: CALGEPRSPGAFLLRVLGDTTDKLIF.

Within the sample, this clone is medium-sized. Other DNA sequences from this sample encode an identical CDR3 as well. The chain joins TRAV29/DV5 to TRDJ1; D is perhaps TRDD2 (7 bases). The CDR3 length is 17 residues. Germline CDR1 and CDR2: NSMFDY and ISSIKDK. In DNA, the CDR3 is TGTGCCGAGATTTCCTACAAGGGGGACCTTAACACCGATAAACTCATCTTT. Translating gives CAEISYKGDLNTDKLIF.

V usage is TRDV2 and J usage is TRDJ1; 9 bases are a match to TRDD3. The CDR3 consists of 18 residues. The V and J ends lost 0 bases and 6 bases, in that order; junction bases with no gene match: 16. Germline values: CDR1 GEAIGNYY, CDR2 EKD. CDR3 nucleotide sequence: TGTGCCTGTGACACCCGATATAGTGGGGGATATTGGCTGTATAAACTCATCTTT. Amino acid sequence: CACDTRYSGGYWLYKLIF.

This clone was counted a few times. The chain recombines TRDV1 with TRDJ1; 11 bases map to TRDD3. Germline V CDR1 and CDR2: TSWWSYY, QGS. The CDR3 extends over 21 amino acids. V was pared by 1 base and J by 2 bases, with 18 bases of the junction left unmatched. CDR3 sequence (DNA): TGTGCTCTTGGGGAACCCGTCACAACCCTACTGGGGGATATCGGGACCGATAAACTCATCTTT. The encoded protein is CALGEPVTTLLGDIGTDKLIF.

The chain carries TRDV1 and TRDJ1; D is perhaps TRDD2 (7 bases). Trimming left V 5 bases short and J 1 base short, with 29 bases between. This CDR3 has 20 residues. Germline V gene sequence: CDR1 TSWWSYY, CDR2 QGS. The CDR3 region is CALGFPTWYWDGCCTDKLIF. The CDR3, as DNA: TGTGCTCTTGGGTTTCCTACGTGGTACTGGGACGGGTGTTGCACCGATAAACTCATCTTT.

This clone appeared a few times. The chain carries TRDV1 and TRDJ1; TRDD3 aligns across 11 bases. Germline V gives CDR1 TSWWSYY, CDR2 QGS. With V trimmed by 5 bases and J by 2 bases, 16 bases remained unmatched. The CDR3 sequence is 19 residues long. Here the CDR3 DNA reads TGTGCTCTTGGGACTCCTGTTCTTGGGGGATACGAGGCTACCGATAAACTCATCTTT. This encodes CALGTPVLGGYEATDKLIF.

The V and J genes are TRDV1 and TRDJ1, with 11 bases identical to TRDD3. Germline CDR1 is TSWWSYY and CDR2 is QGS. This CDR3 is 17 amino acids long. Unmatched junction bases numbered 6, after V lost 3 bases and J lost 0 bases. In DNA form, the CDR3 reads TGTGCTCTTGGGGAGATAGGTGGGGGATACGACACCGATAAACTCATCTTT. Translation: CALGEIGGGYDTDKLIF.

This clone was seen a handful of times. The chain recombines TRDV1 with TRDJ1, with a tentative D call TRDD3 (6 bases). Trimming left V 0 bases short and J 3 bases short, with 26 bases between. The CDR3 has 20 amino acids. Per germline, CDR1 TSWWSYY and CDR2 QGS. DNA of the CDR3: TGTGCTCTTGGGGAACTCCGGTCTCCTTTACTGGGAGGGATCCCCGATAAACTCATCTTT. Protein: CALGELRSPLLGGIPDKLIF.

The V call is TRDV1, the J call TRDJ1, with 9 bases lining up with TRDD3. V shed 0 bases and J 4 bases; nucleotides not matched to a gene: 21. This CDR3 spans 21 amino acids. CDR1 and CDR2 (germline): TSWWSYY, QGS. The CDR3 here is CALGELQRRMFGDTTFDKLIF. CDR3 sequence (DNA): TGTGCTCTTGGGGAACTTCAGAGGAGGATGTTTGGGGATACGACTTTCGATAAACTCATCTTT.

The sample holds many counts of this clone. The same CDR3 is also encoded by other DNA sequences in this sample. The chain employs TRDV3 and TRDJ1; D not certain. V lost 4 bases to trimming and J lost 1 base, with 13 bases between them. The CDR3 covers 13 residues. CDR1 and CDR2 (germline): TVYSNPD, GDNSRS (reference sequence). The CDR3 reads CACQTLLTDKLIF. CDR3 nucleotides: TGTGCCTGTCAGACCTTGCTCACCGATAAACTCATCTTT.

This clone has a handful of counts. V and J are TRDV2 and TRDJ1; 10 positions agree with TRDD3. This CDR3 has 21 residues. V trimming: 3 bases; J trimming: 1 base; junction bases outside the gene matches: 22. Germline V gene sequence: CDR1 GEAIGNYY, CDR2 EKD. The CDR3 region is CACDSLPTRLLGDERTDKLIF. The CDR3 DNA is TGTGCCTGTGACTCTCTTCCTACAAGACTACTGGGGGATGAACGCACCGATAAACTCATCTTT.

This clone qualifies as medium-sized. Different DNA sequences within this sample yield the same CDR3. The chain uses TRAV29/DV5 and TRDJ1; a weak D match, TRDD2 (6 bases). The CDR3 is 14 amino acids. CDR1 is NSMFDY, CDR2 ISSIKDK, per germline. Trimming took off 3 bases at V and 0 bases at J, with 12 bases between the two ends. The CDR3 nucleotides read TGTGCAGCAATCCTACTTCATTACACCGATAAACTCATCTTT. Its translation: CAAILLHYTDKLIF.

In this sample, this clone turned up a few times. The sample carries other DNA sequences with the same CDR3. The rearrangement joins TRDV1 to TRDJ1, with TRDD3 identical over 9 bases. Unmatched junction bases numbered 19, after V lost 5 bases and J lost 0 bases. CDR1 is TSWWSYY and CDR2 is QGS in the germline V gene. The length of the CDR3 is 20 residues. The CDR3 is CALGNGPLLGERGDTDKLIF. CDR3 in DNA: TGTGCTCTTGGGAATGGCCCCTTACTGGGGGAAAGGGGTGACACCGATAAACTCATCTTT.